Listed below are T cell receptor beta chains from one sample, sequenced in a study of cytomegalovirus exposure and HLA in healthy donors. Generated by immunoSEQ multiplex PCR, the TCRdb table keeps only in-frame clones and is missing some. The sample records around 97,000 clones, 79% being singletons. Material for sequencing was PBMCs. The receptors stem from a man aged 50 to 60 in good health and CMV-seropositive. CDR3s include the opening cysteine and the closing phenylalanine or tryptophan. The D gene is left open where the match is weak. The size of a clone is reported for some rows only, either as once, few or many, or as a class for expanded clones.

>NA|NA|TRBV9|TRBJ2-3
TGTGCCAGCAGCGGACAGGTGAGCACAGATACGCAGTATTTT
CASSGQVSTDTQYF
>NA|NA|TRBV19|TRBJ2-2
TGTGCCAGTAGTACGTGGGAGGGGGCCGGGGAGCTGTTTTTT
CASSTWEGAGELFF
>TRBD2|NA|TRBV5-1|TRBJ2-1
TGCGCCAGCAGCTCACATATTGAGACTAGCGGGAACTACAATGAGCAGTTCTTC
CASSSHIETSGNYNEQFF
>NA|NA|TRBV7-9|TRBJ2-7
TGTTCCAGCAGCCCCGGACAGAGGAGCTCCTACGAGCAGTACTTC
CSSSPGQRSSYEQYF
>NA|NA|TRBV7-6|TRBJ1-4
TGTGCCAGCAGCTCCACCCCCGGGTCCAAACTGTTTTTT
CASSSTPGSKLFF
>NA|NA|TRBV11-2|TRBJ2-5
TGTGCCAGCAGCTTACTAGGGGCCACCCAAGAGACCCAGTACTTC
CASSLLGATQETQYF
>NA|NA|TRBV2|TRBJ2-2
TGTGCCAGCAGTGCTCTAGCGTACACCGGGGAGCTGTTTTTT
CASSALAYTGELFF
>NA|NA|TRBV7-9|TRBJ2-7
TGTGCCAGCAGCTTACCGCAGGGAAAAGGCGAGCAGTACTTC
CASSLPQGKGEQYF
>NA|NA|TRBV7-9|TRBJ2-7
TGTGCCAGCAGCTTAGAAGGGGGAAAGGGGTACTTC
CASSLEGGKGYF
>NA|few|TRBV29-1|TRBJ2-7
TGCAGCGTTCTCACTCCCTACGAGCAGTACTTC
CSVLTPYEQYF
>TRBD1|NA|TRBV11-2|TRBJ1-2
TGTGCCAGCAGCTTAGGGCCTCGACAGGGGGCGACGTATGGCTACACCTTC
CASSLGPRQGATYGYTF
>NA|NA|TRBV7-9|TRBJ1-2
TGTTCCAGCAGCTTAGGCGGGCCCCGGGAGGGCTATGGCTACACCTTC
CSSSLGGPREGYGYTF
>NA|NA|TRBV15|TRBJ1-2
TGTGCCACTTCAAACGAGCGCAACTATGGCTACACCTTC
CATSNERNYGYTF
>TRBD2|NA|TRBV7-6|TRBJ2-7
TGTGCCAGCAGCTTAGCCGGGCGGGAGACCTACGAGCAGTACTTC
CASSLAGRETYEQYF
>TRBD2|few|TRBV25-1|TRBJ2-5
TGTGCCAGCACCTCGGGGGGGCGGCAAGAGACCCAGTACTTC
CASTSGGRQETQYF
>TRBD1|NA|TRBV9|TRBJ2-2
TGTGCCAGCCGTGGGACAGCAAACACCGGGGAGCTGTTTTTT
CASRGTANTGELFF
>NA|NA|TRBV6-5|TRBJ1-1
TGTGCCAGCATGTGGGGGCGCGGCACTGAAGCTTTCTTT
CASMWGRGTEAFF
>TRBD1|NA|TRBV19|TRBJ2-2
TGTGCCAGTTGCCAGACAGGGTTGAGCACCGGGGAGCTGTTTTTT
CASCQTGLSTGELFF
>TRBD2|NA|TRBV6-5|TRBJ2-1
TGTGCCAGCAGTAAAGCGGGAGGGCCGGAGCAGTTCTTC
CASSKAGGPEQFF
>TRBD1|NA|TRBV18|TRBJ1-6
TGTGCCAGCTCACCCCAGGGACAGAATAATTCACCCCTCCACTTT
CASSPQGQNNSPLHF
>TRBD2|few|TRBV19|TRBJ2-7
TGTGCCAGTAGTATAGATCGAAGCGGGACTAGCGGGCGCCAGCCCTACGAGCAGTACTTC
CASSIDRSGTSGRQPYEQYF
>TRBD1|NA|TRBV11-2|TRBJ2-1
TGTGCCAGCAGCTTAGTAGCTTCGCAGGGGGTGGTCTTC
CASSLVASQGVVF
>NA|NA|TRBV20-1|TRBJ2-7
TGCAGTGCAAATGACAGAACCGAGCAGTACTTC
CSANDRTEQYF
>NA|NA|TRBV18|TRBJ2-5
TGTGCCAGCTCATTAAACGCCGAGGTCCAAGAGACCCAGTACTTC
CASSLNAEVQETQYF
>TRBD1|NA|TRBV6-6|TRBJ1-2
TGTGCCAGCAGTGCTCGGACAGGAAACTATGGCTACACCTTC
CASSARTGNYGYTF
>TRBD1|NA|TRBV4-1|TRBJ2-7
TGCGCCAGCAGCCAAGAGATCACCGGGACAGTACTCTACGAGCAGTACTTC
CASSQEITGTVLYEQYF
>TRBD1|NA|TRBV5-1|TRBJ1-1
TGCGCCAGCAGCTTGACAGGGGATACTGAAGCTTTCTTT
CASSLTGDTEAFF
>TRBD2|NA|TRBV6-5|TRBJ2-3
TGTGCCAGCAGGCATAGCGGGAGTGAGACAGATACGCAGTATTTT
CASRHSGSETDTQYF
>NA|NA|TRBV7-9|TRBJ2-7
TGTGCCAGCAGCTTAGTGGGCAGATACTACGAGCAGTACTTC
CASSLVGRYYEQYF
>TRBD1|NA|TRBV28|TRBJ1-5
TGTGCCAGCAGGCACTGGACAGGGATACTCAATCAGCCCCAGCATTTT
CASRHWTGILNQPQHF
>TRBD2|NA|TRBV5-1|TRBJ2-7
TGCGCCAGCAGCACGGGGTCTAGCGGGATGAGCTCCTACGAGCAGTACTTC
CASSTGSSGMSSYEQYF
>NA|NA|TRBV27|TRBJ1-1
TGTGCCAGCAGTTTATGGGCAAGAATGAACACTGAAGCTTTCTTT
CASSLWARMNTEAFF
>TRBD1|few|TRBV4-1|TRBJ2-7
TGCGCCAGCAGCCAAAGTAGGGGACAGGGGGCCAGAGAGCAGTACTTC
CASSQSRGQGAREQYF
>NA|NA|TRBV28|TRBJ1-2
TGTGCCAGCAGTTTATCCGGACTTAATTACGGCTATGGCTACACCTTC
CASSLSGLNYGYGYTF
>TRBD2|NA|TRBV29-1|TRBJ2-7
TGCAGCGTTGTAGCGGGGTACGAGCAGTACTTC
CSVVAGYEQYF
>NA|few|TRBV5-1|TRBJ2-5
TGCGCCAGCAGATCGGGCAGGGCAGATTCGGAGACCCAGTACTTC
CASRSGRADSETQYF
>TRBD2|NA|TRBV10-1|TRBJ2-1
TGCGCCAGCAGTGAGTCGAATCGGGGGGGGAATGAGCAGTTCTTC
CASSESNRGGNEQFF
>TRBD1|NA|TRBV29-1|TRBJ2-1
TGCAGCGTTGTCACCAGGGACAGCCTTTCCTACAATGAGCAGTTCTTC
CSVVTRDSLSYNEQFF
>NA|once|TRBV27|TRBJ2-1
TGTGCCAGCAGTTCGAGCGATAGCTCCTACAATGAGCAGTTCTTC
CASSSSDSSYNEQFF
>TRBD2|once|TRBV11-2|TRBJ2-7
TGTGCCAGCAGACCCGAACTAGCGGGGTCCTACGAGCAGTACTTC
CASRPELAGSYEQYF
>TRBD1|few|TRBV10-3|TRBJ2-2
TGTGCCATCAGTCCGGGGGACAGGGGTTCATTCGGGGAGCTGTTTTTT
CAISPGDRGSFGELFF
>NA|NA|TRBV19|TRBJ2-7
TGTGCCAGTAGTATTGACACCCTTACCTACGAGCAGTACTTC
CASSIDTLTYEQYF
>NA|NA|TRBV7-7|TRBJ2-5
TGTGCCAGCAGCTTTGGAGGTGACCGGCGAGAGACCCAGTACTTC
CASSFGGDRRETQYF